This is a list of T cell receptor beta chains from one sample in a study of a mutant IDH1 vaccine in newly diagnosed glioma. The antigens of these receptors remain unknown. This table comes from immunoSEQ multiplex PCR, and its TCRdb copy is limited to in-frame clones, with some not included. The sample lists roughly 60,000 clones, 70% to 85% occurring once. Sequenced material: PBMCs, taken from a glioma patient whose treatment included an IDH1 peptide vaccine. Source of these receptors: a man aged 30 to 39 with glioma. Both conserved end residues are part of each CDR3. D genes are given only for firm matches. Clone size, where shown, is once, few, many, or a class for clones that have expanded.

few | 12 | NA | TRBJ1-1 | TRBV7-9 | CASSLDRSLAFF | TGTGCCAGCAGCTTAGATCGGTCTCTAGCTTTCTTT
NA | 12 | NA | TRBJ1-1 | TRBV7-2 | CASSLRTDEAFF | TGTGCCAGCAGTCTTCGGACAGACGAAGCTTTCTTT
NA | 13 | NA | TRBJ2-3 | TRBV11-2 | CASSPTSLNTQYF | TGTGCCAGCAGCCCCACAAGCCTAAATACGCAGTATTTT
NA | 17 | NA | TRBJ1-1 | TRBV19 | CASSILDPAAPNTEAFF | TGTGCCAGTAGTATCCTAGACCCGGCAGCCCCGAACACTGAAGCTTTCTTT
NA | 19 | TRBD1 | TRBJ1-5 | TRBV27 | CASSSQGQGVIFSNQPQHF | TGTGCCAGCAGTTCCCAGGGACAGGGAGTTATTTTTAGCAATCAGCCCCAGCATTTT
few | 18 | NA | TRBJ1-5 | TRBV2 | CASSVPWQGTVRNQPQHF | TGTGCCAGCAGTGTCCCTTGGCAGGGTACGGTTAGGAATCAGCCCCAGCATTTT
NA | 15 | TRBD1 | TRBJ2-7 | TRBV30 | CAWSDPPGGFYEQYF | TGTGCCTGGAGTGATCCGCCAGGGGGCTTCTACGAGCAGTACTTC
NA | 12 | NA | TRBJ1-4 | TRBV5-1 | CASSLGDEKLFF | TGCGCCAGCAGCCTTGGCGATGAAAAACTGTTTTTT
NA | 12 | NA | TRBJ2-7 | TRBV11-2 | CASSLGNYEQYF | TGTGCCAGCAGCTTGGGGAACTACGAGCAGTACTTC
NA | 11 | NA | TRBJ2-2 | TRBV7-2 | CASSWSGELFF | TGTGCCAGCAGCTGGTCCGGGGAGCTGTTTTTT
NA | 14 | TRBD1 | TRBJ1-6 | TRBV19 | CASSPEGANSPLHF | TGTGCCAGTAGCCCTGAGGGGGCTAATTCACCCCTCCACTTT
NA | 15 | TRBD1 | TRBJ1-1 | TRBV7-9 | CASSSYTGVNTEAFF | TGTGCCAGCAGCTCGTACACAGGGGTGAACACTGAAGCTTTCTTT
NA | 12 | NA | TRBJ2-7 | TRBV29-1 | CSVRSGSYEQYF | TGCAGCGTTCGTTCCGGTTCCTACGAGCAGTACTTC
NA | 15 | NA | TRBJ1-5 | TRBV15 | CATSRDLGGRQPQHF | TGTGCCACCAGCAGAGATTTGGGGGGTCGGCAGCCCCAGCATTTT
NA | 13 | TRBD1 | TRBJ2-7 | TRBV7-8 | CASSLTGTGERYF | TGTGCCAGCAGCTTAACCGGGACAGGGGAACGGTACTTC
NA | 13 | NA | TRBJ1-1 | TRBV11-2 | CASSLGRGTEAFF | TGTGCCAGCAGCTTAGGCCGGGGGACTGAAGCTTTCTTT
NA | 14 | NA | TRBJ2-7 | TRBV15 | CATSDISRAHEQYF | TGTGCCACCAGCGATATTAGTCGTGCCCACGAGCAGTACTTC
NA | 12 | NA | TRBJ1-2 | TRBV9 | CASTRDRNGYTF | TGTGCCAGCACCAGAGACAGAAATGGCTACACCTTC
NA | 11 | NA | TRBJ2-1 | TRBV5-1 | CASMGNNEQFF | TGCGCCAGCATGGGAAACAATGAGCAGTTCTTC
NA | 14 | NA | TRBJ2-7 | TRBV7-9 | CASSLAGISYEQYF | TGTGCCAGCAGCTTAGCAGGTATCTCCTACGAGCAGTACTTC
NA | 18 | TRBD1 | TRBJ1-4 | TRBV29-1 | CSVELPGQATTGEEKLFF | TGCAGCGTTGAATTACCGGGACAGGCCACAACCGGCGAGGAAAAACTGTTTTTT
NA | 13 | NA | TRBJ1-1 | TRBV6-5 | CASMPRANTEAFF | TGTGCCAGCATGCCCAGGGCGAACACTGAAGCTTTCTTT
NA | 11 | NA | TRBJ2-7 | TRBV28 | CASSLMNEQYF | TGTGCCAGCAGTTTAATGAACGAGCAGTACTTC
NA | 12 | NA | TRBJ2-7 | TRBV28 | CASSWASYEQYF | TGTGCCAGCAGTTGGGCTTCCTACGAGCAGTACTTC
NA | 17 | NA | TRBJ1-1 | TRBV12-2 | CASRLALIAHRENEAFF | TGTGCAAGTCGCTTAGCCCTAATTGCCCACAGGGAAAATGAAGCTTTCTTT
NA | 13 | NA | TRBJ1-1 | TRBV7-3 | CASSSGPLNEAFF | TGTGCCAGCAGCTCCGGGCCCCTAAATGAAGCTTTCTTT
NA | 14 | NA | TRBJ1-1 | TRBV7-9 | CASSPLFRTTEAFF | TGTGCCAGCAGCCCGCTTTTCAGAACCACTGAAGCTTTCTTT
NA | 14 | NA | TRBJ2-2 | TRBV6-5 | CASSYHRASGELFF | TGTGCCAGCAGTTACCACAGGGCGAGCGGGGAGCTGTTTTTT
NA | 14 | NA | TRBJ2-5 | TRBV6-4 | CASSDGTPWGTQYF | TGTGCCAGCAGTGACGGGACGCCCTGGGGGACCCAGTACTTC
NA | 17 | NA | TRBJ1-1 | TRBV12-5 | CASGLVLIPGRSTEAFF | TGTGCTAGTGGTTTGGTATTGATTCCAGGGAGAAGCACTGAAGCTTTCTTT
NA | 15 | TRBD2 | TRBJ2-7 | TRBV19 | CASSIEGTNPYEQYF | TGTGCCAGTAGTATTGAGGGGACTAACCCCTACGAGCAGTACTTC